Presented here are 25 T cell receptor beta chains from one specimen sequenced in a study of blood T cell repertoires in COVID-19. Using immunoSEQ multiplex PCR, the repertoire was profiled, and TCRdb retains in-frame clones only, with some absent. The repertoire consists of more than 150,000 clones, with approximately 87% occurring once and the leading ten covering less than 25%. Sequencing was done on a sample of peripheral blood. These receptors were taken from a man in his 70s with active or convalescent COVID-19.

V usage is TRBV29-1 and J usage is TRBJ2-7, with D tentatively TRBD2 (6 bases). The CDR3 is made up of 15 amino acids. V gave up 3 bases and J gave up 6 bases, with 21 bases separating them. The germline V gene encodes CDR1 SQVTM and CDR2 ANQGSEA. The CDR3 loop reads CSVDAGRKRTGEQYF. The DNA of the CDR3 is TGCAGCGTTGATGCGGGGAGGAAACGTACCGGCGAGCAGTACTTC.

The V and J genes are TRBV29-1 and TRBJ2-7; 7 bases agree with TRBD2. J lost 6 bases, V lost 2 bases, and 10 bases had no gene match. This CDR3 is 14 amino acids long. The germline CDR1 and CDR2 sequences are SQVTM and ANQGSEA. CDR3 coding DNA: TGCAGCGTTGAATCGGGGGTCCGCGGGGGCGAGCAGTACTTC. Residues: CSVESGVRGGEQYF.

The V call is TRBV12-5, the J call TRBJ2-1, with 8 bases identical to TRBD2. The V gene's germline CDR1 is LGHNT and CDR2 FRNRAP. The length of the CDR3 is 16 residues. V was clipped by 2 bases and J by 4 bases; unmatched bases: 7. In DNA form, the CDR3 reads TGTGCTAGTGGTTTGTCCTCGGGGGGGCAGTACAATGAGCAGTTCTTC. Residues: CASGLSSGGQYNEQFF. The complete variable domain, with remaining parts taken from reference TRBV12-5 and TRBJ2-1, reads DARVTQTPRHKVTEMGQEVTMRCQPILGHNTVFWYRQTMMQGLELLAYFRNRAPLDDSGMPKDRFSAEMPDATLATLKIQPSEPRDSAVYFCASGLSSGGQYNEQFFGPGTRLTVL.

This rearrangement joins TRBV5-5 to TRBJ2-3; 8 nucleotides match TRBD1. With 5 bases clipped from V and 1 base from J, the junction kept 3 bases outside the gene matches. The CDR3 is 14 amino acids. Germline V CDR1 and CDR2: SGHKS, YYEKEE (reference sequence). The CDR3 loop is CASRPGGGTDTQYF. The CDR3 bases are TGTGCCAGCAGACCAGGGGGCGGCACAGATACGCAGTATTTT. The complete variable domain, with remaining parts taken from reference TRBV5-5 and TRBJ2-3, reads DAGVTQSPTHLIKTRGQQVTLRCSPISGHKSVSWYQQVLGQGPQFIFQYYEKEERGRGNFPDRFSARQFPNYSSELNVNALLLGDSALYLCASRPGGGTDTQYFGPGTRLTVL.

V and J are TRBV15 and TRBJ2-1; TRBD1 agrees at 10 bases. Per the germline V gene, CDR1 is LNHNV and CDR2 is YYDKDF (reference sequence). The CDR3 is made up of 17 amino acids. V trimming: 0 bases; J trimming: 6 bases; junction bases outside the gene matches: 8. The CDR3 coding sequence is TGTGCCACCAGCAGAGAAATAGGGGACAGGGGATCCAATGAGCAGTTCTTC. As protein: CATSREIGDRGSNEQFF.

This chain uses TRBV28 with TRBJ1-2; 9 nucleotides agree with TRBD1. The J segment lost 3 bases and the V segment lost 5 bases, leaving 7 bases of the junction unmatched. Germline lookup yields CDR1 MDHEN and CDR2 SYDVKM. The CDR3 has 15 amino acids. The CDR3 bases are TGTGCCAGCAGTCCCCCCCGGACAGGGGACTATGGCTACACCTTC. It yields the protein CASSPPRTGDYGYTF.

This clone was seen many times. CDR3 sequence: CASSSPLGQGMQPQHF. The CDR3 DNA follows: TGTGCCAGCAGTTCCCCATTGGGACAGGGGATGCAGCCCCAGCATTTT. The chain employs TRBV6-2 or TRBV6-3 and TRBJ1-5; 10 bases match TRBD1. Germline V gene lookup returns CDR1 MNHEY and CDR2 SVGEGT. After removal of 4 bases from V and 7 bases from J, the junction contained 10 bases not matched to a gene. The CDR3 has 16 amino acids.

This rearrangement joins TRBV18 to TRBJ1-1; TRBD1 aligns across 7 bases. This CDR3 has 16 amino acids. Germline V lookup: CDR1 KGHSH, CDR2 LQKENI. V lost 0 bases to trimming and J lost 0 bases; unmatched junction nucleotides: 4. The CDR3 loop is CASSPPGTVMNTEAFF. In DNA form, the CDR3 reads TGTGCCAGCTCACCACCCGGGACAGTAATGAACACTGAAGCTTTCTTT.

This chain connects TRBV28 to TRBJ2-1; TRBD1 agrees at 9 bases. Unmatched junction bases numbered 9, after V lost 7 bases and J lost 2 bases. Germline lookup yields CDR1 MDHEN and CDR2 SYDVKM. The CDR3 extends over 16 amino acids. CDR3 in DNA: TGTGCCAGCACCCCGCGTGGGACAGGGACCTACAATGAGCAGTTCTTC. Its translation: CASTPRGTGTYNEQFF.

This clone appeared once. The CDR3 region is CASSLAGRGLYEQYF. The CDR3, as DNA: TGTGCCAGCAGCCTGGCTGGGCGGGGGTTGTACGAGCAGTACTTC. The chain carries TRBV7-6 and TRBJ2-7; TRBD2 agrees at 7 bases. The length of the CDR3 is 15 residues. The germline V gene encodes CDR1 SGHVS and CDR2 FNYEAQ. After removal of 5 bases from V and 4 bases from J, the junction contained 11 bases not matched to a gene.

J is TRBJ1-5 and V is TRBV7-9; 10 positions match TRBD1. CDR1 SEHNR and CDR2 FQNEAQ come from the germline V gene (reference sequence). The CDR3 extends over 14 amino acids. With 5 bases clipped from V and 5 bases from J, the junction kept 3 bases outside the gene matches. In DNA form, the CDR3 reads TGTGCCAGCAGCCCAGGGACAGGGGATCAGCCCCAGCATTTT. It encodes CASSPGTGDQPQHF.

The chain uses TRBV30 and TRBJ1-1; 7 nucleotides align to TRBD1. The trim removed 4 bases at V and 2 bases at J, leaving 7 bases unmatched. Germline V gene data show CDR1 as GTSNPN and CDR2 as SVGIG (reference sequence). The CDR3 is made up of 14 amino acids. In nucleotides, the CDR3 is TGTGCCTGGAACCTGGGACAGATTAACACTGAAGCTTTCTTT. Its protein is CAWNLGQINTEAFF.

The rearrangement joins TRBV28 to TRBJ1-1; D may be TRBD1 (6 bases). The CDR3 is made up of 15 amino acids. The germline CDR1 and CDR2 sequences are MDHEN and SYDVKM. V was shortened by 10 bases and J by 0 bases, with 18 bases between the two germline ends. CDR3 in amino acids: CATLMWTALNTEAFF. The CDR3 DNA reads TGTGCCACCTTGATGTGGACAGCCTTGAACACTGAAGCTTTCTTT.

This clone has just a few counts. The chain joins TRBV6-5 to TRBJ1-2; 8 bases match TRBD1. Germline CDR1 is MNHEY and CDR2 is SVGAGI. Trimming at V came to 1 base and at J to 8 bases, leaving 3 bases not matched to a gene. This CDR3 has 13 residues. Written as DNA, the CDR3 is TGTGCCAGCAGTTACTTCGGACAGGGAGGCTACACCTTC. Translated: CASSYFGQGGYTF.

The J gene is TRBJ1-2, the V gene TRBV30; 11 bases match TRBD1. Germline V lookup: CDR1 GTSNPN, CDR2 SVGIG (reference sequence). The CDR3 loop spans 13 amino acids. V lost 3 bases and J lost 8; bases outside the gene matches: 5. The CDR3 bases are TGTGCCTGGAGAAAGGACAGGGGGCCGGGCTACACCTTC. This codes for CAWRKDRGPGYTF.

CDR3 sequence: CASSLRGLSSYEQYF. DNA of the CDR3: TGTGCCAGCAGCTTGCGGGGACTCTCCTCGTACGAGCAGTACTTC. The chain couples TRBV5-8 to TRBJ2-7; D is perhaps TRBD2 (6 bases). Germline V lookup: CDR1 SGHTS, CDR2 YDEGEE. The CDR3 sequence is 15 residues long. V lost 1 base and J 4 bases, leaving 15 bases between the germline ends.

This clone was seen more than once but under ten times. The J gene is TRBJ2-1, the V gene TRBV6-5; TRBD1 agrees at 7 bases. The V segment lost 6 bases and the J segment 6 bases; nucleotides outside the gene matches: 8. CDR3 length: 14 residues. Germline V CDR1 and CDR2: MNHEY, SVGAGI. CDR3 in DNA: TGTGCCAGCAGACAGACAGGGTGGCGCAATGAGCAGTTCTTC. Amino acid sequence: CASRQTGWRNEQFF.

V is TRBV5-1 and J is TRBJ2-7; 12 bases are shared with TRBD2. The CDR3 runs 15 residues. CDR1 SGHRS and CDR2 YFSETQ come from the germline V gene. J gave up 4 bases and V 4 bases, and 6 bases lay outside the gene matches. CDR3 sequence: CASSTGLAGTYEQYF. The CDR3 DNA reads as TGCGCCAGCAGCACCGGACTAGCGGGAACATACGAGCAGTACTTC.

The CDR3 sequence: CATSVTAKGGEKLFF. CDR3 coding DNA: TGTGCCACCAGTGTGACGGCTAAGGGAGGCGAAAAACTGTTTTTT. The chain employs TRBV24-1 and TRBJ1-4; D remains ambiguous. Germline V gene lookup returns CDR1 KGHDR and CDR2 SFDVKD. CDR3 length: 15 residues. Trimming removed 5 bases at V and 8 bases at J, with 17 bases between.

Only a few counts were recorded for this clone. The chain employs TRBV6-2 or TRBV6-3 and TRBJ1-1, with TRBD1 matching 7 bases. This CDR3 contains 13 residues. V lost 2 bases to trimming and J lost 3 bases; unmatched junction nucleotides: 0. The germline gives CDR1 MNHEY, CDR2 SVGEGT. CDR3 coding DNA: TGTGCCAGCAGTTACGACAGGGACACTGAAGCTTTCTTT. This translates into CASSYDRDTEAFF.

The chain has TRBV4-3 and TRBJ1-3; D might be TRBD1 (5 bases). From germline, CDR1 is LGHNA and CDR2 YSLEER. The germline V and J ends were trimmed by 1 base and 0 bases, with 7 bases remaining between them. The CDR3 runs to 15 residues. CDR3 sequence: CASSQGRGSGNTIYF. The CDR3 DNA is TGCGCCAGCAGCCAAGGGAGGGGCTCTGGAAACACCATATATTTT.

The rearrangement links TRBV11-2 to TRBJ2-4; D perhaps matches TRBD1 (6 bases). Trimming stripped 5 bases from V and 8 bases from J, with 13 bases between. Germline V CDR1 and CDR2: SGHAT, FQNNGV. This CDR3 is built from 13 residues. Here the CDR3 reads CASSLGQSDIQYF. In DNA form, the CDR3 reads TGTGCCAGCAGCCTCGGACAGTCGGACATTCAGTACTTC. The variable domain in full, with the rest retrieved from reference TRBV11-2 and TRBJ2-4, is EAGVAQSPRYKIIEKRQSVAFWCNPISGHATLYWYQQILGQGPKLLIQFQNNGVVDDSQLPKDRFSAERLKGVDSTLKIQPAKLEDSAVYLCASSLGQSDIQYFGAGTRLSVL.

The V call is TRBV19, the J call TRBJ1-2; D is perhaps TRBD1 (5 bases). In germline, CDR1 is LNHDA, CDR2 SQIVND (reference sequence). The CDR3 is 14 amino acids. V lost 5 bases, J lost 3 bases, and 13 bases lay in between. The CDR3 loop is CASSLQGRDYGYTF. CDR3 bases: TGTGCCAGTAGTCTCCAGGGCCGAGACTATGGCTACACCTTC.

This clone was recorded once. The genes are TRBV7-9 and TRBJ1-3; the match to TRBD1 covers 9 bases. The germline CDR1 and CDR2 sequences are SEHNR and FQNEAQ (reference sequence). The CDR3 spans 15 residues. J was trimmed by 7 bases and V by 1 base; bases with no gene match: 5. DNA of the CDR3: TGTGCCAGCAGCTTAGTCCCGGGACAGGGTAACACCATATATTTT. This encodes CASSLVPGQGNTIYF.

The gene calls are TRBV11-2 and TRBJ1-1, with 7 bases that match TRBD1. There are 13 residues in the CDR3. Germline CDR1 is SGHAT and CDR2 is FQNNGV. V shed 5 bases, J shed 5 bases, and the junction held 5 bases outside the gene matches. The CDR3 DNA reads TGTGCCAGCAGCCTACAGGGGACGACTGAAGCTTTCTTT. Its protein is CASSLQGTTEAFF.